This TCR beta chain was observed in a study of T cell responses to AZD1222 COVID-19 vaccine. In the case of this clone: What it binds is not known.

Here immunoSEQ multiplex PCR was the method, and the copy in TCRdb shows in-frame clones only, minus some. The sample yields about 140,000 clones, 92% seen once. Study conclusions and caveats: Donors were mostly white British, more females; clonal diversity possibly underestimated. Seropositive at baseline were only 5 or 6 AZD1222 recipients. Regions 160-218 and 743-854 held dominance among vaccine-associated CD4 TCRs, which spanned spike.

The CDR3 has 15 amino acids. CDR1 and CDR2 (germline): SGDLS, YYNGEE. The V gene lost 2 bases and the J gene lost 0 bases, with 11 bases spanning the gap. The sequence was obtained from an adult in good health. The rearrangement links TRBV9 to TRBJ1-1; a possible D gene is TRBD1 (5 bases). The sequencing here drew on peripheral blood, taken on day 0 of AZD1222 vaccination. The CDR3 DNA sequence: TGTGCCAGCAGCGTTTTAGCAGGGTTGAACACTGAAGCTTTCTTT. Translation: CASSVLAGLNTEAFF. Complete variable domain (other parts from reference TRBV9 and TRBJ1-1): DSGVTQTPKHLITATGQRVTLRCSPRSGDLSVYWYQQSLDQGLQFLIQYYNGEERAKGNILERFSAQQFPDLHSELNLSSLELGDSALYFCASSVLAGLNTEAFFGQGTRLTVV.